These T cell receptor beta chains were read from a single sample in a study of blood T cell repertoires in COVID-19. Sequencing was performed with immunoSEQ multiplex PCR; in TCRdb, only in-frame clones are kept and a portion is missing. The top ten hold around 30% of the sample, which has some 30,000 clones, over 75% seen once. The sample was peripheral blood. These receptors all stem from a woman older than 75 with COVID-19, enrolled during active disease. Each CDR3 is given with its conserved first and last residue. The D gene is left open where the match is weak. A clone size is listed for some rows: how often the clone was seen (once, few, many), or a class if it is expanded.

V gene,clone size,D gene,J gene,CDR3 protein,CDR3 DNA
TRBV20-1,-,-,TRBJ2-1,CSASGDRPTSRYNEQFF,TGCAGTGCTAGTGGTGACAGGCCCACCTCCAGGTACAATGAGCAGTTCTTC
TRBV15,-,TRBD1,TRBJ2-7,CATSRDLDRVYEQYF,TGTGCCACCAGCAGAGATTTGGACAGGGTCTACGAGCAGTACTTC
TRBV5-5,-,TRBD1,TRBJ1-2,CASSRGTENYGYTF,TGTGCCAGCAGCCGCGGGACAGAAAACTATGGCTACACCTTC
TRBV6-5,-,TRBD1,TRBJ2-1,CASSTQRTGINEQFF,TGTGCCAGCAGTACACAACGGACAGGAATCAATGAGCAGTTCTTC
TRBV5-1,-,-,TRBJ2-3,CASSLAASSDTQYF,TGCGCCAGCAGCTTGGCAGCTAGTTCAGATACGCAGTATTTT
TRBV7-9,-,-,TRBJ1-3,CASSLAGDTIYF,TGTGCCAGCAGCTTAGCCGGGGACACCATATATTTT
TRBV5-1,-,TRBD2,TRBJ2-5,CASSPSGGGQETQYF,TGCGCCAGCAGCCCTAGCGGGGGGGGACAAGAGACCCAGTACTTC
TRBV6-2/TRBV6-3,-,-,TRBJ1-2,CASSSNSYGYTF,TGTGCCAGCAGTTCAAACAGCTATGGCTACACCTTC
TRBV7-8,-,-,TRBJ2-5,CASSPPLETQYF,TGTGCCAGCAGCCCCCCCCTGGAGACCCAGTACTTC
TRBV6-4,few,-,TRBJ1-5,CASSDPRDDDQPQHF,TGTGCCAGCAGTGATCCCAGGGATGACGATCAGCCCCAGCATTTT
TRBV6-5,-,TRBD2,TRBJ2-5,CASLGGGAGETQYF,TGTGCCAGCCTCGGGGGGGGAGCCGGAGAGACCCAGTACTTC
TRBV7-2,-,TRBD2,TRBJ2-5,CASSSGLAGGRETQYF,TGTGCCAGCAGCTCGGGACTAGCGGGGGGGCGGGAGACCCAGTACTTC
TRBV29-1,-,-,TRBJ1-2,CSASFGGLYGYTF,TGCAGCGCTTCCTTCGGCGGGCTTTATGGCTACACCTTC
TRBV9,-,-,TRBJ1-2,CASSATGQSSGDGYTF,TGTGCCAGCAGCGCCACGGGACAATCGTCCGGGGATGGCTACACCTTC
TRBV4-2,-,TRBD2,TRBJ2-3,CASSPPSGGVAQYF,TGTGCCAGCAGCCCCCCCAGCGGGGGGGTAGCGCAGTATTTT
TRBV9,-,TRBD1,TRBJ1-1,CASSVGTENTEAFF,TGTGCCAGCAGCGTCGGGACAGAGAACACTGAAGCTTTCTTT
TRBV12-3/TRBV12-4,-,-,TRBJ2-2,CASSSFTGELFF,TGTGCCAGCAGTTCCTTCACCGGGGAGCTGTTTTTT
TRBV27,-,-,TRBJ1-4,CASSLSGPPTNEKLFF,TGTGCCAGCAGTTTATCTGGGCCACCGACTAATGAAAAACTGTTTTTT
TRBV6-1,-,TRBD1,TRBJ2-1,CASSEAQRDREDDEQFF,TGTGCCAGCAGTGAAGCTCAGCGGGACAGGGAGGACGATGAGCAGTTCTTC
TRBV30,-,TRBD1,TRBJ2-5,CAWSVRDRGRETQYF,TGTGCCTGGAGTGTAAGGGACAGGGGGCGGGAGACCCAGTACTTC
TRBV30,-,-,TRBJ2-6,CAWSVSVPNSGANVLTF,TGTGCCTGGAGTGTATCAGTGCCCAACTCTGGGGCCAACGTCCTGACTTTC
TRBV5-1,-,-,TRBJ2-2,CASSGTGITGELFF,TGCGCCAGCAGCGGAACAGGGATAACCGGGGAGCTGTTTTTT
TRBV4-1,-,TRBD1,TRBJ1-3,CASSLRTGANSGNTIYF,TGCGCCAGCAGCCTCCGGACAGGGGCAAACTCTGGAAACACCATATATTTT
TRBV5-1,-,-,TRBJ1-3,CASSLGDFMAGNTIYF,TGCGCCAGCAGCTTGGGCGACTTCATGGCTGGAAACACCATATATTTT
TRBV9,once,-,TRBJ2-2,CASSRVGGAATGELFF,TGTGCCAGCAGCCGAGTGGGGGGGGCGGCCACCGGGGAGCTGTTTTTT
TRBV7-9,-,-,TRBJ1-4,CASSSTRRTEANEKLFF,TGTGCCAGCAGCTCCACGCGAAGAACGGAGGCAAATGAAAAACTGTTTTTT
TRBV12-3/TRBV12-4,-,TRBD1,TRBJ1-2,CASSLAQGFGYTF,TGTGCCAGCAGTTTAGCACAGGGGTTTGGCTACACCTTC
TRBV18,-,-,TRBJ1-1,CASSPAGQANTEAFF,TGTGCCAGCTCACCGGCGGGGCAGGCGAACACTGAAGCTTTCTTT
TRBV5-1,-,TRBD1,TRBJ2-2,CASSLPGTGGAGELFF,TGCGCCAGCAGCTTGCCCGGGACAGGGGGAGCCGGGGAGCTGTTTTTT
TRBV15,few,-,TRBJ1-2,CATSRDRSNYGYTF,TGTGCCACCAGCAGAGATCGCAGTAACTATGGCTACACCTTC
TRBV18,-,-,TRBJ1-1,CASSRRTSVTEAFF,TGTGCCAGCTCACGGCGGACTTCGGTCACTGAAGCTTTCTTT
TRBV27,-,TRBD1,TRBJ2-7,CASSPQPRGQGRFYEQYF,TGTGCCAGCAGTCCCCAACCCCGGGGACAGGGTAGATTCTACGAGCAGTACTTC
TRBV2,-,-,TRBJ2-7,CASSEGNSYEQYF,TGTGCCAGCAGTGAGGGCAACTCCTACGAGCAGTACTTC
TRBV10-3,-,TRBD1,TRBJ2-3,CAIRGTGADSTDTQYF,TGTGCCATCAGGGGGACAGGAGCAGATAGCACAGATACGCAGTATTTT
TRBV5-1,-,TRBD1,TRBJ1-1,CASSLQGFNTEAFF,TGCGCCAGCAGCTTACAGGGGTTTAACACTGAAGCTTTCTTT
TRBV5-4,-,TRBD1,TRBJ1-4,CASSLYQGVGEKLFF,TGTGCCAGCAGCTTGTATCAGGGGGTTGGGGAAAAACTGTTTTTT
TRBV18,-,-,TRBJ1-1,CASSGRGGLTEAFF,TGTGCCAGCTCAGGACGTGGAGGGTTAACTGAAGCTTTCTTT
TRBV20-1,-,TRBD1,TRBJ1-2,CSASDRGEFYGYTF,TGCAGTGCTAGTGACAGGGGGGAATTCTATGGCTACACCTTC
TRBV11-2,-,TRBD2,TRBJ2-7,CASSSRLARYEQYF,TGTGCCAGCAGCTCTCGACTAGCAAGGTACGAGCAGTACTTC
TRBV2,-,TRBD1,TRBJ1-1,CASSLEQGVNTEAFF,TGTGCCAGCAGTCTTGAACAGGGGGTGAACACTGAAGCTTTCTTT
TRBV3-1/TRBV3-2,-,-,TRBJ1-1,CASSQDRGRGFTEAFF,TGTGCCAGCAGCCAAGATAGAGGCAGGGGTTTTACTGAAGCTTTCTTT
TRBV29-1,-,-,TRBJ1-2,CSVWSGNYGYTF,TGCAGCGTCTGGTCAGGAAACTATGGCTACACCTTC
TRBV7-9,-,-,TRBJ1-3,CASSPPEPLENTIYF,TGTGCCAGCAGCCCTCCGGAGCCGCTGGAAAACACCATATATTTT
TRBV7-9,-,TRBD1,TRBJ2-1,CASSKRDRGSSRLSYNEQFF,TGTGCCAGCAGCAAACGGGACAGGGGGTCTTCCAGACTTTCCTACAATGAGCAGTTCTTC
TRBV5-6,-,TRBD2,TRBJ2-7,CASSLGLAGAYEQYF,TGTGCCAGCAGCCTGGGACTAGCGGGGGCCTACGAGCAGTACTTC
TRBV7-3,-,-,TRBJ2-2,CASSLAAGSRFRELFF,TGTGCCAGCAGCTTAGCCGCTGGTTCTAGGTTCAGGGAGCTGTTTTTT
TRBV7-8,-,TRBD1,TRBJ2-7,CASSSDRETYEQYF,TGTGCCAGCAGCTCCGACAGGGAAACTTACGAGCAGTACTTC
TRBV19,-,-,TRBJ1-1,CASSIGHLNTEAFF,TGTGCCAGTAGTATAGGGCACCTGAACACTGAAGCTTTCTTT
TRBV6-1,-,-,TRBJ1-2,CASSEPWVGGYTF,TGTGCCAGCAGTGAACCTTGGGTCGGGGGCTACACCTTC
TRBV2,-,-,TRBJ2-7,CASSGGLQGLSEQYF,TGTGCCAGCAGTGGGGGACTCCAGGGCTTGTCCGAGCAGTACTTC
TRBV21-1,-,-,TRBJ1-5,CASSKEGGKDGNQPQHF,TGTGCCAGCAGCAAAGAGGGGGGGAAGGATGGCAATCAGCCCCAGCATTTT
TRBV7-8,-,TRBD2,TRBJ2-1,CASTTRLGLAGGNEQFF,TGTGCCAGCACCACGCGGTTAGGGCTAGCGGGGGGTAATGAGCAGTTCTTC
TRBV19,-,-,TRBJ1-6,CASSMETVQGSPLHF,TGTGCCAGTAGTATGGAGACCGTCCAAGGTTCACCCCTCCACTTT
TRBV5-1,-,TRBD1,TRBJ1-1,CASSRFGTGLEAFF,TGCGCCAGCAGCCGCTTTGGGACAGGCCTTGAAGCTTTCTTT
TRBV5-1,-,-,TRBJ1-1,CASTSVGSTEAFF,TGCGCCAGCACCTCGGTGGGGAGCACTGAAGCTTTCTTT